The 32 T cell receptor beta chains given below trace back to one sample, sequenced in a study of T cell clonality in common variable immunodeficiency. Sequencing used immunoSEQ multiplex PCR; TCRdb keeps in-frame clones, though not all of them. The sample counts fewer than 75,000 clones, none seen once; the ten largest own 1.7%. Material for sequencing was peripheral blood mononuclear cells. The receptors were gathered from a person aged 18 to 69 in good health.

This clone has a count of ten or more. The read comes to an end 3 residues before the CDR3 does, leaving the germline J gene to fill in the end. This chain uses TRBV2 with TRBJ1-2; unclear D gene. Germline CDR1 reads SNHLY; CDR2 reads FYNNEI. This CDR3 comprises 16 residues. V was clipped by 7 bases and J by 3 bases, with 21 bases between them. Partial CDR3 DNA: TGTGCCAGCATCACAAATCTGGGCAAATTAGACTATGGC. It encodes CASITNLGKLDYG. The full-length CDR3 reads as CASITNLGKLDYGYTF.

At least ten counts were recorded for this clone. The read halts 3 residues ahead of the CDR3 end, with the missing end drawn from the germline J gene. This rearrangement joins TRBV20-1 to TRBJ2-1; 8 nucleotides match TRBD2. CDR3 length: 16 amino acids. J gave up 3 bases and V 3 bases, and 10 bases lay outside the gene matches. Germline assignment: CDR1 DFQATT and CDR2 SNEGSKA (reference sequence). The CDR3 loop reads CSARPSRGGYYNEQFF. The CDR3 DNA, read in part, is TGCAGTGCTAGGCCCTCTCGCGGGGGGTACTACAATGAG.

This clone was seen repeatedly, ten times or more. The read gets to within 3 residues of the CDR3 end, and the germline J gene fills in the rest. The chain links TRBV5-1 to TRBJ2-5; TRBD1 is a possible D gene (5 bases). Trimming left V 0 bases short and J 7 bases short, with 13 bases between. CDR3 length: 14 residues. Per the germline V gene, CDR1 is SGHRS and CDR2 is YFSETQ. The CDR3 region is CASSLDRQVGTQYF. The DNA read from the CDR3 is TGCGCCAGCAGCTTGGACAGGCAAGTCGGGACC.

This clone was counted ten times or more. The CDR3 extends 3 residues past the end of the read, so its final part is completed from the germline J gene. The V call is TRBV19, the J call TRBJ2-7; TRBD1 aligns across 7 bases. V lost 5 bases, J lost 5 bases, and 9 bases stayed unmatched. Germline V gene lookup returns CDR1 LNHDA and CDR2 SQIVND (reference sequence). The CDR3 is 14 residues long. The CDR3 bases that were read are TGTGCCAGTAGTGCCGGACAGGTTCGAGACGAG. Its protein product is CASSAGQVRDE. The full-length CDR3 reads as CASSAGQVRDEQYF.

Details on this clone: The read ends 3 residues before the CDR3 terminus; that terminus is restored from the germline J gene. J is TRBJ2-3 and V is TRBV2; 8 bases are a match to TRBD1. CDR3 length: 15 amino acids. The V and J ends lost 2 bases and 4 bases, in that order; junction bases with no gene match: 5. The germline V gene has CDR1 SNHLY and CDR2 FYNNEI. Incomplete CDR3 DNA: TGTGCCAGCAGTGAAAACAGGGGGTCCGCAGATACG. Its protein product is CASSENRGSADT. The full CDR3 is CASSENRGSADTQYF.

This clone has ten or more counts. Sequencing ends 3 residues short of the CDR3 end; the germline J gene provides the rest. V gene TRBV5-1 combines with J gene TRBJ2-7; 7 bases are a match to TRBD1. CDR1 and CDR2 from the germline V gene are SGHRS and YFSETQ. V was pared by 4 bases and J by 0 bases, with 10 bases of the junction left unmatched. The CDR3 sequence is 16 residues long. Partial CDR3 DNA: TGCGCCAGCAGCGACAGGACAGGTCAGAGCTCCTACGAG. It yields the protein CASSDRTGQSSYE. The entire CDR3 sequence reads CASSDRTGQSSYEQYF. Full variable domain (remainder filled in from reference TRBV5-1 and TRBJ2-7): KAGVTQTPRYLIKTRGQQVTLSCSPISGHRSVSWYQQTPGQGLQFLFEYFSETQRNKGNFPGRFSGRQFSNSRSEMNVSTLELGDSALYLCASSDRTGQSSYEQYFGPGTRLTVT.

This clone was counted many times. Read coverage stops 3 residues before the CDR3 terminus; the germline J gene supplies the remainder. The gene calls are TRBV5-1 and TRBJ1-1; weak D call: TRBD1 (5 bases). This CDR3 has 17 residues. Trimming took off 0 bases at V and 3 bases at J, with 18 bases between the two ends. Per the germline V gene, CDR1 is SGHRS and CDR2 is YFSETQ. CDR3 loop: CASSLAGFSGGDTEAFF. The covered CDR3 bases are TGCGCCAGCAGCTTGGCCGGGTTTTCCGGAGGGGACACTGAA. The full variable domain, completed using reference TRBV5-1 and TRBJ1-1, is KAGVTQTPRYLIKTRGQQVTLSCSPISGHRSVSWYQQTPGQGLQFLFEYFSETQRNKGNFPGRFSGRQFSNSRSEMNVSTLELGDSALYLCASSLAGFSGGDTEAFFGQGTRLTVV.

This clone was picked up many times. The sequence runs out 3 residues before the end of the CDR3; the remainder is reconstructed from the germline J gene. The chain employs TRBV20-1 and TRBJ2-3; 8 bases are shared with TRBD2. Unmatched junction bases numbered 3, after V lost 0 bases and J lost 1 base. CDR3 length: 15 amino acids. Germline CDR1 and CDR2: DFQATT and SNEGSKA (reference sequence). The CDR3 protein is CSARDARGGTDTQYF. The sequenced part of the CDR3 DNA is TGCAGTGCTAGAGATGCGCGGGGGGGCACAGATACG.

In its sample, this clone was seen many times. The DNA ends 3 residues before the CDR3 does, and the rest of the CDR3 is filled in from the germline J gene. The chain joins TRBV30 to TRBJ1-2; the D is unclear. CDR1 GTSNPN and CDR2 SVGIG come from the germline V gene (reference sequence). The CDR3 sequence is 11 residues long. The CDR3 DNA, read in part, is TGTGCCTGGAGGGATGGGCCCGGC. Its protein is CAWRDGPG. The whole CDR3 protein reads CAWRDGPGYTF.

This clone showed up many times. Coverage ceases 3 residues before the CDR3 finishes, and the germline J gene fills in the end. This rearrangement joins TRBV20-1 to TRBJ2-3; D may be TRBD2 (6 bases). Germline CDR1 reads DFQATT; CDR2 reads SNEGSKA (reference sequence). The CDR3 covers 14 residues. Trimming took off 0 bases at V and 0 bases at J, with 7 bases between the two ends. CDR3 protein: CSAREAGSTDTQYF. Partial CDR3 DNA: TGCAGTGCTAGAGAGGCGGGGAGCACAGATACG.

This clone was seen repeatedly, ten times or more. Coverage ceases 3 residues before the CDR3 finishes, and the germline J gene fills in the end. The V and J genes are TRBV6-1 and TRBJ2-1; TRBD1 might be the D (6 bases). The CDR3 loop spans 15 amino acids. The germline V and J ends were trimmed by 4 bases and 7 bases, with 17 bases remaining between them. CDR1 and CDR2 (germline): MNHNS, SASEGT. CDR3 bases read: TGTGCCAGCAGTGTAATTTCAGGGGCGAGTAATGAG. Protein: CASSVISGASNE. The CDR3 in full is CASSVISGASNEQFF.

This clone was seen at least ten times. CDR3 sequence reads: CACDRGTYEQYF. Partial CDR3 DNA: TGTGCCTGTGACAGGGGCACCTACGAG. The J gene is TRBJ2-7, the V gene TRBV30; 8 bases agree with TRBD1. The read ends 3 residues shy of where the CDR3 ends; the end is completed using the germline J gene. The CDR3 consists of 12 residues. Germline loops: CDR1 GTSNPN, CDR2 SVGIG (reference sequence). With V trimmed by 6 bases and J by 2 bases, 3 bases remained unmatched.

This clone was found many times. Read sequence stops 3 residues before the CDR3 end, and the germline J gene provides the missing end. The rearrangement joins TRBV10-2 to TRBJ2-7; D gene ambiguous. CDR1 and CDR2 (germline): WSHSY, SAAADI. The CDR3 is made up of 14 amino acids. Trimming stripped 2 bases from V and 3 bases from J, with 11 bases between. Partial CDR3 DNA: TGCGCCAGCAGTGAGGGATGGGCCTACTACGAG. This sequence encodes CASSEGWAYYE. The whole CDR3 is CASSEGWAYYEQYF.

In its sample, this clone was seen many times. Read coverage stops 3 residues before the CDR3 terminus; the germline J gene supplies the remainder. This chain connects TRBV19 to TRBJ2-1; 7 bases are shared with TRBD2. The CDR3 loop spans 13 amino acids. Trimming at V came to 3 bases and at J to 9 bases, leaving 5 bases not matched to a gene. Germline V CDR1 and CDR2: LNHDA, SQIVND (reference sequence). CDR3 DNA, as far as it was read: TGTGCCAGTAGTATGACTAGCCCGGGTGAG. This sequence encodes CASSMTSPGE. The whole CDR3 sequence is CASSMTSPGEQFF.

This clone was seen many times. The read falls 3 residues short of the CDR3 end, and the missing part is taken from the germline J gene. This rearrangement joins TRBV6-2 or TRBV6-3 to TRBJ1-2; possible D gene TRBD1, 5 bases. This CDR3 is built from 15 residues. Trimming removed 5 bases at V and 3 bases at J, with 16 bases between. CDR1 is MNHEY, CDR2 SVGEGT, per germline. CDR3 loop: CASSRGTRGDYGYTF. Partial CDR3 DNA: TGTGCCAGCAGTAGAGGGACCCGCGGGGACTATGGC.

This clone was picked up many times. Read sequence stops 3 residues before the CDR3 end, and the germline J gene provides the missing end. The chain employs TRBV5-1 and TRBJ2-3; D gene ambiguous. Germline CDR1 is SGHRS and CDR2 is YFSETQ. Deletions cut 2 bases from V and 0 bases from J, with 10 bases between. The CDR3 extends over 15 amino acids. The CDR3 DNA, read in part, is TGCGCCAGCAGCTTAAACAGAGCTAGCACAGATACG. Translation: CASSLNRASTDT. The CDR3 reads in full as CASSLNRASTDTQYF.

A few counts support this clone. The read halts 3 residues ahead of the CDR3 end, with the missing end drawn from the germline J gene. This chain connects TRBV7-9 to TRBJ2-4; 7 bases are shared with TRBD1. CDR1 is SEHNR, CDR2 FQNEAQ, per germline (reference sequence). CDR3 length: 13 residues. The part of the CDR3 DNA that was read is TGTGCCAGCAGCTTAGACAGGGGAGATGGT. This codes for CASSLDRGDG. Given in full, the CDR3 is CASSLDRGDGQYF.

This clone was seen repeatedly, ten times or more. The read stops 3 residues short of the end of the CDR3; the missing end is completed from the germline J gene. The chain employs TRBV19 and TRBJ1-3, with 7 bases lining up with TRBD1. V lost 4 bases, J lost 5 bases, and 5 bases stayed unmatched. CDR1 and CDR2 from the germline V gene are LNHDA and SQIVND (reference sequence). The CDR3 sequence is 14 residues long. The covered CDR3 bases are TGTGCCAGTAGTACCGACAGGGTCCGAAACACC. As protein: CASSTDRVRNT. The complete CDR3 protein is CASSTDRVRNTIYF. Full variable domain (outside the CDR3, taken from reference TRBV19 and TRBJ1-3): DGGITQSPKYLFRKEGQNVTLSCEQNLNHDAMYWYRQDPGQGLRLIYYSQIVNDFQKGDIAEGYSVSREKKESFPLTVTSAQKNPTAFYLCASSTDRVRNTIYFGEGSWLTVV.

This clone has ten or more counts. The read gets to within 3 residues of the CDR3 end, and the germline J gene fills in the rest. The chain recombines TRBV20-1 with TRBJ1-2; 8 bases are shared with TRBD1. Germline V CDR1 and CDR2: DFQATT, SNEGSKA (reference sequence). The length of the CDR3 is 13 residues. The CDR3 loop is CSARDRRGLGYTF. The part of the CDR3 DNA that was read is TGCAGTGCTAGAGATCGCAGGGGGCTCGGC.

This clone was observed at least ten times. Sequencing ends 3 residues short of the CDR3 end; the germline J gene provides the rest. This chain joins TRBV2 and TRBJ2-3; 11 positions match TRBD2. V lost 5 bases, J lost 3 bases, and 1 base stayed unmatched. Germline CDR1 reads SNHLY; CDR2 reads FYNNEI. The length of the CDR3 is 14 residues. The sequenced part of the CDR3 DNA is TGTGCCAGCAGTTTAGCGGGGGGGACAGATACG. It specifies CASSLAGGTDT. The whole CDR3 sequence reads CASSLAGGTDTQYF. The full variable domain, in which reference TRBV2 and TRBJ2-3 provide the parts outside the CDR3, is EPEVTQTPSHQVTQMGQEVILRCVPISNHLYFYWYRQILGQKVEFLVSFYNNEISEKSEIFDDQFSVERPDGSNFTLKIRSTKLEDSAMYFCASSLAGGTDTQYFGPGTRLTVL.

This clone was picked up many times. The read falls 3 residues short of the CDR3 end, and the missing part is taken from the germline J gene. The chain couples TRBV7-6 to TRBJ2-2, with 8 bases fitting TRBD1. V shed 0 bases, J shed 3 bases, and the junction held 6 bases outside the gene matches. Germline CDR1 and CDR2: SGHVS and FNYEAQ. The CDR3 covers 17 residues. CDR3 amino acids: CASSLAQDRAYTGELFF. Incomplete CDR3 DNA: TGTGCCAGCAGCTTAGCCCAGGACAGGGCGTACACCGGGGAG.

Ten or more counts support this clone. The read terminates 3 residues before the CDR3 end, so the remaining end is supplied by the germline J gene. Other DNA sequences of this sample code for an identical CDR3. The chain joins TRBV5-4 to TRBJ2-1, with D maybe TRBD1 (5 bases). There are 14 residues in the CDR3. The germline V and J ends were trimmed by 1 base and 0 bases, with 5 bases remaining between them. Germline loops: CDR1 SGHNT, CDR2 YYREEE (reference sequence). CDR3 bases read: TGTGCCAGCAGCTTGAGGGGCTCCTACAATGAG. This sequence encodes CASSLRGSYNE. The full-length CDR3 reads as CASSLRGSYNEQFF.

This clone showed up many times. Sequencing ends 3 residues short of the CDR3 end; the germline J gene provides the rest. This chain connects TRBV7-3 to TRBJ2-1; 11 bases line up with TRBD2. The trim removed 1 base at V and 5 bases at J, leaving 10 bases unmatched. This CDR3 region has 18 residues. Germline CDR1 is SGHTA and CDR2 is FQGTGA. The covered CDR3 bases are TGTGCCAGCAGCTTAATGATTAGCGGGAGGGCCAACCACAATGAG. This sequence encodes CASSLMISGRANHNE. The full CDR3 protein reads CASSLMISGRANHNEQFF. The whole variable domain, filled in from reference TRBV7-3 and TRBJ2-1, reads GAGVSQTPSNKVTEKGKYVELRCDPISGHTALYWYRQSLGQGPEFLIYFQGTGAADDSGLPNDRFFAVRPEGSVSTLKIQRTERGDSAVYLCASSLMISGRANHNEQFFGPGTRLTVL.

The sample holds many counts of this clone. A read error may explain this, as a much larger clone is one base away. The read ends 3 residues shy of where the CDR3 ends; the end is completed using the germline J gene. The rearrangement uses TRBV30 and TRBJ2-1, with a weak D call TRBD1 (6 bases). The CDR3 runs 14 residues. V gave up 5 bases and J gave up 4 bases, with 15 bases separating them. Germline-derived CDR1 and CDR2 are GTSNPN and SVGIG (reference sequence). The part of the CDR3 DNA that was read is TGTGCCTGGTCCCTGGGACACACGTACAATGAG. Protein sequence: CAWSLGHTYNE. The whole CDR3 protein is CAWSLGHTYNEQFF.

The sample holds many counts of this clone. This CDR3 reads CASSSPTSGTYEQYF. The sequenced CDR3 bases are TGTGCCAGCAGCTCTCCGACTAGCGGGACCTACGAG. The gene calls are TRBV7-9 and TRBJ2-7; 11 bases align to TRBD2. With the read ending 3 residues before the CDR3 end, the germline J gene is used to fill in that end. CDR3 length: 15 residues. Germline V gives CDR1 SEHNR, CDR2 FQNEAQ (reference sequence). Trimming removed 4 bases from V and 2 bases from J; junction bases left unmatched: 4.

This clone was observed many times. The read comes to an end 3 residues before the CDR3 does, leaving the germline J gene to fill in the end. The chain uses TRBV20-1 and TRBJ1-1; D might be TRBD1 (6 bases). The CDR3 sequence is 15 residues long. Germline V gene lookup returns CDR1 DFQATT and CDR2 SNEGSKA (reference sequence). CDR3 loop: CSARTAGQTRSGAFF. The part of the CDR3 DNA that was read is TGCAGTGCTAGGACGGCAGGACAGACCAGGAGTGGA.

This clone was picked up many times. From the germline J gene comes the end of the CDR3, since the read stops 3 residues before it. The chain links TRBV19 to TRBJ2-7, with TRBD2 matching over 10 bases. Germline assignment: CDR1 LNHDA and CDR2 SQIVND (reference sequence). Germline trimming cut 5 bases from V and 2 bases from J; bases unmatched to any gene: 9. This CDR3 contains 16 residues. Here the CDR3 reads CASSPDSGGTPYEQYF. The sequenced part of the CDR3 DNA is TGTGCCAGTAGTCCAGATAGCGGGGGGACCCCCTACGAG.

This clone was picked up many times. From the germline J gene comes the end of the CDR3, since the read stops 3 residues before it. The chain recombines TRBV19 with TRBJ2-3; 11 bases line up with TRBD2. The CDR3 runs to 15 residues. The germline CDR1 and CDR2 sequences are LNHDA and SQIVND (reference sequence). The trim removed 3 bases at V and 6 bases at J, leaving 5 bases unmatched. The CDR3 bases that were read are TGTGCCAGTAGTATCAAACTAGCGGGAGCGGATACG. Residues: CASSIKLAGADT. The full CDR3 reads CASSIKLAGADTQYF.

At least ten counts were recorded for this clone. The CDR3 end falls 3 residues outside the read, so it is completed with the germline J gene. The V gene is TRBV30, the J gene TRBJ1-2; 7 positions agree with TRBD1. Per germline, CDR1 GTSNPN and CDR2 SVGIG (reference sequence). The junction had 4 bases not matched to a gene; V was cut back by 3 bases and J by 3 bases. This CDR3 contains 13 residues. CDR3 region: CAWRITGDYGYTF. CDR3 DNA, as far as it was read: TGTGCCTGGAGGATAACAGGGGACTATGGC.

This clone was found many times. Read data end 3 residues before the CDR3 end; the end is taken from the germline J gene. The chain carries TRBV19 and TRBJ1-1; D gene ambiguous. Trimming left V 3 bases short and J 0 bases short, with 8 bases between. CDR3 size: 14 residues. Germline V gene lookup returns CDR1 LNHDA and CDR2 SQIVND (reference sequence). CDR3 sequence: CASSIGIMNTEAFF. The DNA read from the CDR3 is TGTGCCAGTAGTATCGGTATAATGAACACTGAA.

This clone was observed at least ten times. The sequenced fragment ends 3 residues before the CDR3 boundary, so the rest is inferred from the germline J gene. V and J are TRBV5-4 and TRBJ1-4, with D perhaps matching TRBD1 (5 bases). Germline CDR1 SGHNT, CDR2 YYREEE (reference sequence). V lost 4 bases and J 4 bases, leaving 11 bases between the germline ends. The CDR3 has 14 residues. The chain's CDR3 is CASSPGLYNEKLFF. CDR3 bases read: TGTGCCAGCAGCCCGGGACTGTATAATGAAAAA.

At least ten counts were recorded for this clone. The sequence runs out 3 residues before the end of the CDR3; the remainder is reconstructed from the germline J gene. The J gene is TRBJ2-7, the V gene TRBV29-1; TRBD2 matches 8 bases. J lost 6 bases, V lost 4 bases, and 5 bases had no gene match. The germline CDR1 and CDR2 sequences are SQVTM and ANQGSEA. The CDR3 extends over 12 amino acids. CDR3 bases read: TGCAGCGTTGGGACTAGCTGGGGCGAG. Translation: CSVGTSWGE. The whole CDR3 protein is CSVGTSWGEQYF.